These T cell receptor beta chains were read from a single sample in a study of cytomegalovirus exposure and HLA in healthy donors. Method: immunoSEQ multiplex PCR; TCRdb's copy keeps in-frame clones and lacks some. The top ten hold roughly 3% of the sample, which has roughly 100,000 clones, almost 70% seen once. The material sequenced was PBMCs. All receptors derive from a young man in good health and CMV-seronegative. The CDR3 runs from the conserved cysteine through the conserved F or W. The D gene is left open where the match is weak. Clone size appears in some rows only: once, few, many, or a class for an expanded clone.

V gene	J gene	D gene	clone size	CDR3 DNA	CDR3 protein
TRBV6-5	TRBJ2-5	NA	NA	TGTGCCAGCAGTTCGGTCATGGGCCCGGGGAAGACCCAGTACTTC	CASSSVMGPGKTQYF
TRBV11-3	TRBJ2-2	NA	NA	TGTGCCAGCAGCGCGTCCTGGCGGGATAAGGCCGGGGAGCTGTTTTTT	CASSASWRDKAGELFF
TRBV11-2	TRBJ1-1	NA	few	TGTGCCAGCAGCCCCCGGACAGTGAACACTGAAGCTTTCTTT	CASSPRTVNTEAFF
TRBV27	TRBJ2-3	NA	few	TGTGCCGCGCTTGGGGGCCAAGTCTTCACAGATACGCAGTATTTT	CAALGGQVFTDTQYF
TRBV19	TRBJ2-1	NA	few	TGTGCCAGTATGGCCTTAGGGCGGGAAAAGTACAATGAGCAGTTCTTC	CASMALGREKYNEQFF
TRBV28	TRBJ1-1	NA	NA	TGTGCCAGCAGACCCGGGACTTCCAATCAGGCTTTCTTT	CASRPGTSNQAFF
TRBV7-3	TRBJ2-3	TRBD2	few	TGTGCCAGCAGCTTAGGTGGACTAGACACAGATACGCAGTATTTT	CASSLGGLDTDTQYF
TRBV30	TRBJ2-3	TRBD2	NA	TGTGCCTGGTCTAGCGGGAGTGGCACAGATACGCAGTATTTT	CAWSSGSGTDTQYF
TRBV29-1	TRBJ2-1	NA	few	TGCAGCGTTGAATTGGCGGGACAGTTCTGGGCCTACAATGAGCAGTTCTTC	CSVELAGQFWAYNEQFF
TRBV9	TRBJ1-1	NA	NA	TGTGCCAGCAGCGCCCCGAACGGGAACACTGAAGCTTTCTTT	CASSAPNGNTEAFF
TRBV9	TRBJ2-2	NA	NA	TGTGCCAGCAGCCCTGGACTGACCACCGGGGAGCTGTTTTTT	CASSPGLTTGELFF
TRBV29-1	TRBJ1-1	NA	NA	TGCAGCGCTCTGGGCCCGCAGAACACTGAAGCTTTCTTT	CSALGPQNTEAFF
TRBV11-1	TRBJ2-1	TRBD2	NA	TGTGCCAGCAGTTTGGGGACTAGTGGTCCCAATGAGCAGTTCTTC	CASSLGTSGPNEQFF
TRBV25-1	TRBJ2-7	NA	NA	TGTGCCAGCAGTATCCTTGGGGGGAAGGGGCCCGAGCAGTACTTC	CASSILGGKGPEQYF
TRBV7-2	TRBJ2-2	TRBD1	NA	TGTGCCAGCAGCTACCGGGACAGGGCCGGGGAGCTGTTTTTT	CASSYRDRAGELFF
TRBV6-1	TRBJ1-4	NA	few	TGTGCCATCGGGGGGAGAGGCTCTGAAAAACTGTTTTTT	CAIGGRGSEKLFF
TRBV9	TRBJ2-2	NA	few	TGTGCCAGCAGCACCCAAGGACAGTTTTCGAACACCGGGGAGCTGTTTTTT	CASSTQGQFSNTGELFF
TRBV28	TRBJ2-1	NA	few	TGTGCCAGCAGTTTACCTATATCCTACAATGAGCAGTTCTTC	CASSLPISYNEQFF
TRBV11-1	TRBJ2-7	NA	few	TGTGCCAGCAGCTTATTCACGGGCTACGAGCAGTACTTC	CASSLFTGYEQYF
TRBV2	TRBJ2-7	TRBD2	NA	TGTGCCAGCAGCTCTAGCGGGAGAGTCGAAGAGCAGTACTTC	CASSSSGRVEEQYF
TRBV2	TRBJ1-2	NA	NA	TGTGCCAGCAGTGAGGGTTTGACAGGAGGCGGCTATGGCTACACCTTC	CASSEGLTGGGYGYTF
TRBV5-6	TRBJ2-2	NA	NA	TGTGCCAGCAGCTTAAGGGGATTTTCGAACACCGGGGAGCTGTTTTTT	CASSLRGFSNTGELFF
TRBV27	TRBJ2-3	TRBD2	NA	TGTGCCAGCACTCGTCGGGGGGGAGTGTCCACAGATACGCAGTATTTT	CASTRRGGVSTDTQYF
TRBV7-2	TRBJ2-1	TRBD2	NA	TGTGCCAGCAGCTTTGAACTAGCGGGGGGGGATGAGCAGTTCTTC	CASSFELAGGDEQFF
TRBV7-8	TRBJ2-3	TRBD2	NA	TGTGCCAGCAGCTCCGGGAGGGGGACGCAGTATTTT	CASSSGRGTQYF
TRBV27	TRBJ1-5	TRBD1	NA	TGTGCCAGCAGTTCCATACAGCGACAGGGGGCTCAGCCCCAGCATTTT	CASSSIQRQGAQPQHF